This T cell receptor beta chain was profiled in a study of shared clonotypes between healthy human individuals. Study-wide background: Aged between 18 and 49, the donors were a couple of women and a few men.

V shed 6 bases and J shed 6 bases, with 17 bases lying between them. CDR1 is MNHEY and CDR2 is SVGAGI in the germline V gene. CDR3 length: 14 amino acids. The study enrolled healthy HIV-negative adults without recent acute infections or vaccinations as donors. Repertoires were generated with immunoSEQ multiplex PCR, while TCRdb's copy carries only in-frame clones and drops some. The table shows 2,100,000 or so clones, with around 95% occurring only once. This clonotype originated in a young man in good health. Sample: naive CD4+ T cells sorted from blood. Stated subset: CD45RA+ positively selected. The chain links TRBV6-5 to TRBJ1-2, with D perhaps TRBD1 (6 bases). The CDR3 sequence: CASRPPGTIHGYTF. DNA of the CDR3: TGTGCCAGCAGGCCCCCCGGGACAATCCATGGCTACACCTTC.